The 13 T cell receptor beta chains given below trace back to one sample, sequenced in a study of control samples from healthy donors and cancer patients. The method was immunoSEQ multiplex PCR; TCRdb's version includes in-frame clones alone and lacks a portion of them. The profile covers about 150,000 clones, with 80% to 90% appearing a single time and less than 2% taken by the ten largest. The sequencing input was blood. The source of these receptors is a man in his late teens or twenties in good health.

The chain is built from TRBV5-4 and TRBJ1-2; 8 bases match TRBD1. The germline gives CDR1 SGHNT, CDR2 YYREEE (reference sequence). V lost 6 bases to trimming and J lost 7 bases; unmatched junction nucleotides: 8. The CDR3 covers 13 residues. The CDR3 nucleotides read TGTGCCAGCAACCTCGACAGGGGTGTTGGCTACACCTTC. This translates into CASNLDRGVGYTF.

The V gene is TRBV7-2, the J gene TRBJ1-2; weak D call: TRBD1 (6 bases). Germline V gene lookup returns CDR1 SGHTA and CDR2 FQGNSA. This CDR3 region has 14 residues. V dropped 6 bases and J dropped 8 bases, with 19 bases sitting between them. In DNA, the CDR3 is TGTGCCAGCAGTCTAGGGGGACAAGGTCTAGGCTACACCTTC. Translated: CASSLGGQGLGYTF.

The chain recombines TRBV10-3 with TRBJ1-2; D is unresolved. CDR1 and CDR2 from the germline V gene are ENHRY and SYGVKD. This CDR3 is built from 15 residues. Trimming removed 2 bases at V and 2 bases at J, with 12 bases between. The DNA of the CDR3 is TGTGCCATCAGTGAGGTCGGGGAAAACAACTATGGCTACACCTTC. This encodes CAISEVGENNYGYTF.

V usage is TRBV4-2 and J usage is TRBJ1-2, with 8 bases aligning to TRBD1. V lost 2 bases, J lost 7 bases, and 9 bases stayed unmatched. Germline V gene sequence: CDR1 LGHNA, CDR2 YNFKEQ. This CDR3 spans 15 amino acids. The CDR3 sequence is CASSQKPSDRGGYTF. The CDR3 region has the DNA TGTGCCAGCAGCCAAAAGCCCAGCGACAGGGGTGGCTACACCTTC.

V and J are TRBV4-3 and TRBJ2-4; 14 bases are a match to TRBD2. The CDR3 runs to 17 residues. CDR1 and CDR2 from the germline V gene are LGHNA and YSLEER. The junction had 10 bases not matched to a gene; V was cut back by 1 base and J by 11 bases. CDR3 loop: CASSQVVTSGGETLQYF. In nucleotides, the CDR3 is TGCGCCAGCAGCCAAGTAGTGACTAGCGGGGGGGAAACCCTTCAGTACTTC.

This rearrangement joins TRBV9 to TRBJ2-2; D ambiguous. This CDR3 contains 15 residues. V lost 4 bases and J lost 0, with 10 bases in between. Germline V CDR1 and CDR2: SGDLS, YYNGEE. The CDR3 spells CASSPGTANTGELFF. CDR3 in DNA: TGTGCCAGCAGCCCCGGAACCGCGAACACCGGGGAGCTGTTTTTT.

The chain recombines TRBV25-1 with TRBJ2-2; D unclear. Germline assignment: CDR1 MGHDK and CDR2 SYGVNS. CDR3 size: 13 residues. V lost 8 bases to trimming and J lost 0 bases, with 7 bases between them. In DNA form, the CDR3 reads TGTGCCAGCGGAAGGGCGAACACCGGGGAGCTGTTTTTT. It specifies CASGRANTGELFF.

The chain uses TRBV7-2 and TRBJ1-2, with 10 bases fitting TRBD1. The CDR3 loop spans 15 amino acids. After removal of 5 bases from V and 4 bases from J, the junction contained 7 bases not matched to a gene. Germline CDR1 is SGHTA and CDR2 is FQGNSA. The CDR3 DNA sequence: TGTGCCAGCAGCCCACGGGACAGGGGCGGCTATGGCTACACCTTC. As protein: CASSPRDRGGYGYTF.

The J gene is TRBJ1-1, the V gene TRBV4-3, with D possibly matching TRBD1 (5 bases). The length of the CDR3 is 14 residues. V was pared by 0 bases and J by 4 bases, with 9 bases between. Germline assignment: CDR1 LGHNA and CDR2 YSLEER. CDR3 sequence (DNA): TGCGCCAGCAGCCAAGACAGGGTGGCCACTGAAGCTTTCTTT. It encodes CASSQDRVATEAFF.

In DNA form, the CDR3 reads TGTGCCAGCAGCTCGACTAGCGGGGTCAGCACAGATACGCAGTATTTT. Translated, it gives CASSSTSGVSTDTQYF. The rearrangement uses TRBV13 and TRBJ2-3, with 11 bases that match TRBD2. Trimming took 4 bases from V and 0 from J; bases not matched to a gene: 3. The CDR3 spans 16 residues. Germline loops: CDR1 PRHDT, CDR2 FYEKMQ (reference sequence).

CDR3: CASLTGTPGTEAFF. CDR3 coding DNA: TGTGCCAGCTTGACCGGGACACCGGGTACTGAAGCTTTCTTT. The chain carries TRBV18 and TRBJ1-1; D possibly corresponds to TRBD1 (6 bases). CDR1 KGHSH and CDR2 LQKENI come from the germline V gene. The V gene lost 7 bases and the J gene lost 5 bases, with 17 bases spanning the gap. This CDR3 has 14 residues.

V gene TRBV28 combines with J gene TRBJ2-1; 7 bases align to TRBD1. With 3 bases clipped from V and 4 bases from J, the junction kept 6 bases outside the gene matches. Germline V lookup: CDR1 MDHEN, CDR2 SYDVKM. The CDR3 loop spans 15 amino acids. CDR3 sequence: CASSFPEGAYNEQFF. The CDR3 nucleotides are TGTGCCAGCAGTTTCCCCGAGGGGGCTTACAATGAGCAGTTCTTC.

This sequence joins TRBV11-1 and TRBJ2-2; perhaps TRBD1 as D (5 bases). This CDR3 spans 15 amino acids. Trimming pared 1 base from V and 6 bases from J, leaving 12 bases between. CDR1 and CDR2 from the germline V gene are SGHAT and FQDESV (reference sequence). The CDR3, as DNA: TGTGCCAGCAGCTTAGGCCAGGGAAGGGCCGGGGAGCTGTTTTTT. The encoded protein is CASSLGQGRAGELFF. Combining the CDR3 with reference TRBV11-1 and TRBJ2-2 gives the whole variable domain EAEVAQSPRYKITEKSQAVAFWCDPISGHATLYWYRQILGQGPELLVQFQDESVVDDSQLPKDRFSAERLKGVDSTLKIQPAELGDSAMYLCASSLGQGRAGELFFGEGSRLTVL.